Given below is one TCR beta chain in context. Antigen unknown. Sequence at one end of the junction differs from germline and may be a read error. Patients having uncontrolled infection, another autoimmune disease, pregnancy or lactation were not included. The sample belongs to a study of T cells in Graves' hyperthyroidism and ophthalmopathy. Study conclusions and caveats: Expanded thyroid clonotypes (above 0.001) were mostly also found in blood. The model's output predicted ophthalmopathy at a median of roughly 6.9 months prior to onset. A 13 V-J model separated ophthalmopathy from stable hyperthyroidism.

Germline V gene data show CDR1 as MGHRA and CDR2 as YSYEKL. This CDR3 contains 11 residues. TCR beta CDR3 region amplification was performed from RNA transcripts. HTBI primers were used for first-round RT-PCR of the TCR CDR3. TCRdb passed the multiplex PCR reads through MiXCR, listing each CDR3 protein once. The table includes 330,000 or so distinct CDR3 sequences, approximately 18% detected once. This sequence joins TRBV4-1 and TRBJ2-5, with a tentative D call TRBD2 (5 bases). The source of this sequence is a woman aged 40 to 55 with Graves' ophthalmopathy. Sequencing was performed on blood. CDR3 nucleotides: TGCGCCATCAGCCAAGAGGGGACCCAGTACTTC. The encoded protein is CAISQEGTQYF.